These 21 T cell receptor beta chains were sequenced from one sample in a study of blood T cell repertoires in COVID-19. TCRdb's copy holds only in-frame clones and misses some; the assay was immunoSEQ multiplex PCR. Among about 300,000 clones listed, around 89% were seen once. The specimen sequenced was peripheral blood. The source of these receptors is a woman in her fifties or sixties with COVID-19, enrolled during active disease.

The chain uses TRBV5-5 and TRBJ2-1; TRBD2 matches 10 bases. Germline V gene data show CDR1 as SGHKS and CDR2 as YYEKEE (reference sequence). V lost 5 bases and J lost 3; bases outside the gene matches: 5. The CDR3 loop spans 15 amino acids. CDR3 sequence: CASSSLAGFYNEQFF. As DNA, the CDR3 is TGTGCCAGCAGTTCACTAGCGGGATTCTACAATGAGCAGTTCTTC.

A few counts support this clone. The rearrangement uses TRBV10-3 and TRBJ1-3; TRBD1 matches 7 bases. This CDR3 has 15 residues. Trimming cost V 6 bases and J 1 base; bases outside gene matches: 6. Germline loops: CDR1 ENHRY, CDR2 SYGVKD. CDR3 protein: CAISDTGQSGNTIYF. CDR3 nucleotides: TGTGCCATCAGCGATACGGGACAGTCTGGAAACACCATATATTTT.

This chain connects TRBV30 to TRBJ2-7; 9 nucleotides line up with TRBD2. The junction had 11 bases not matched to a gene; V was cut back by 5 bases and J by 6 bases. This CDR3 region has 14 residues. Germline V CDR1 and CDR2: GTSNPN, SVGIG (reference sequence). The DNA of the CDR3 is TGTGCCTGGGCGGGAGGGAGGTCTAGTCGCGAGCAGTACTTC. Translating gives CAWAGGRSSREQYF.

The chain couples TRBV29-1 to TRBJ1-2; 10 nucleotides match TRBD1. V shed 7 bases and J 1 base; nucleotides not matched to a gene: 15. The CDR3 loop spans 17 amino acids. The germline gives CDR1 SQVTM, CDR2 ANQGSEA. The CDR3 is CSARNRDRGFFNYGYTF. CDR3 DNA sequence: TGCAGCGCACGAAACCGGGACAGGGGATTCTTTAACTATGGCTACACCTTC.

This clone appeared a single time. The chain combines TRBV5-1 with TRBJ2-3; possible D gene TRBD2, 6 bases. Germline assignment: CDR1 SGHRS and CDR2 YFSETQ. V gave up 5 bases and J gave up 6 bases, with 19 bases separating them. The CDR3 runs to 15 residues. CDR3 loop: CASRGTPAFSDTQYF. The DNA of the CDR3 is TGCGCCAGCAGGGGGACTCCCGCCTTTTCTGATACGCAGTATTTT.

V is TRBV7-2 and J is TRBJ1-4; unclear D gene. CDR1 SGHTA and CDR2 FQGNSA come from the germline V gene. The CDR3 loop spans 13 amino acids. V dropped 2 bases and J dropped 7 bases, with 8 bases sitting between them. CDR3 nucleotide sequence: TGTGCCAGCAGCTTATATCTACCTGAAAAACTGTTTTTT. It yields the protein CASSLYLPEKLFF.

V is TRBV24-1 and J is TRBJ2-5; D uncertain. Germline CDR1 KGHDR, CDR2 SFDVKD. V was shortened by 4 bases and J by 4 bases, with 15 bases between the two germline ends. The CDR3 consists of 15 residues. This CDR3 is CATSDATQPGETQYF. In DNA, the CDR3 is TGTGCCACCAGTGACGCGACACAACCAGGAGAGACCCAGTACTTC.

The V call is TRBV7-9, the J call TRBJ2-1; TRBD2 aligns across 8 bases. CDR1 is SEHNR, CDR2 FQNEAQ, per germline (reference sequence). With 7 bases clipped from V and 12 bases from J, the junction kept 23 bases outside the gene matches. This CDR3 is 17 amino acids long. The CDR3 sequence: CASTLGGSTSGTLRQFF. The CDR3 DNA is TGTGCCAGCACCCTTGGGGGAAGTACTAGCGGTACCCTGAGGCAGTTCTTC.

The chain joins TRBV24-1 to TRBJ2-2, with D possibly being TRBD2 (6 bases). Germline CDR1 and CDR2: KGHDR and SFDVKD. This CDR3 is built from 18 residues. The V end lost 3 bases, the J end lost 4 bases, and 20 bases lay between the germline ends. The CDR3 nucleotides read TGTGCCACCAGTGATCCGAGCTCGGGGAGGTTTGGCACCGGGGAGCTGTTTTTT. This translates into CATSDPSSGRFGTGELFF.

The chain employs TRBV7-8 and TRBJ2-1; 8 bases are a match to TRBD1. In germline, CDR1 is SGHVS, CDR2 FQNEAQ. Trimming cost V 4 bases and J 8 bases; bases outside gene matches: 10. This CDR3 spans 15 amino acids. Here the CDR3 DNA reads TGTGCCAGCAGCTATGGACAGGGAAGATCTGATGAGCAGTTCTTC. Its translation is CASSYGQGRSDEQFF.

V is TRBV9 and J is TRBJ2-3; 7 positions agree with TRBD2. The CDR3 spans 14 residues. Looked up from germline, CDR1 is SGDLS and CDR2 is YYNGEE. Trimming cost V 4 bases and J 5 bases; bases outside gene matches: 7. For the CDR3, the DNA is TGTGCCAGCAGCAAGCGGGATGCCGAAGATACGCAGTATTTT. Translated, it gives CASSKRDAEDTQYF.

The chain uses TRBV4-1 and TRBJ2-1, with TRBD2 matching over 9 bases. J was trimmed by 6 bases and V by 4 bases; bases with no gene match: 7. This CDR3 is 15 amino acids long. Germline assignment: CDR1 MGHRA and CDR2 YSYEKL. This chain's CDR3 is CASSPLAGFPNEQFF. In DNA, the CDR3 is TGCGCCAGCAGCCCGCTAGCGGGATTCCCCAATGAGCAGTTCTTC.

V usage is TRBV25-1 and J usage is TRBJ2-5, with D tentatively TRBD1 (6 bases). This CDR3 comprises 16 residues. Trimming took 2 bases from V and 1 from J, leaving 14 bases between them. CDR1 is MGHDK and CDR2 is SYGVNS in the germline V gene. CDR3: CASSEIRTAAQETQYF. The CDR3 coding sequence is TGTGCCAGCAGTGAAATCAGGACAGCCGCCCAAGAGACCCAGTACTTC.

The chain is built from TRBV6-5 and TRBJ2-7; perhaps TRBD1 as D (6 bases). This CDR3 region has 15 residues. The germline CDR1 and CDR2 sequences are MNHEY and SVGAGI. V lost 7 bases and J 3 bases, leaving 19 bases between the germline ends. Here the CDR3 DNA reads TGTGCCAGCAAGGATCGACCAGGGGAGTTCTACGAGCAGTACTTC. It translates to CASKDRPGEFYEQYF.

This clone showed up just once. The gene calls are TRBV4-1 and TRBJ2-5; 7 bases are shared with TRBD2. V trimming: 4 bases; J trimming: 5 bases; junction bases outside the gene matches: 7. Germline V lookup: CDR1 MGHRA, CDR2 YSYEKL. The CDR3 contains 14 residues. DNA for the CDR3: TGCGCCAGCAGCCCCCAAGCGGGATGGGAGACCCAGTACTTC. Protein sequence: CASSPQAGWETQYF.

This clone turned up a few times. The V call is TRBV7-9, the J call TRBJ1-1; weak D call: TRBD1 (6 bases). This CDR3 spans 14 amino acids. The V gene's germline CDR1 is SEHNR and CDR2 FQNEAQ (reference sequence). Trimming stripped 5 bases from V and 5 bases from J, with 15 bases between. CDR3 nucleotide sequence: TGTGCCAGCAGCGCCCTACAGGGTGGAACTGAAGCTTTCTTT. Residues: CASSALQGGTEAFF.

The CDR3 region has the DNA TGCGCCAGCAGCTTGGCAGACAGATATGGAAACACCATATATTTT. Its protein is CASSLADRYGNTIYF. The chain links TRBV5-1 to TRBJ1-3; D might be TRBD1 (5 bases). Germline loops: CDR1 SGHRS, CDR2 YFSETQ. V lost 0 bases, J lost 3 bases, and 10 bases lay in between. The CDR3 loop spans 15 amino acids.

The chain recombines TRBV12-3 or TRBV12-4 with TRBJ1-1; TRBD1 is a possible D gene (6 bases). The CDR3 is 13 residues long. V was shortened by 3 bases and J by 5 bases, with 10 bases between the two germline ends. The CDR3 is CASSFRRGTEAFF. DNA for the CDR3: TGTGCCAGCAGTTTTCGAAGGGGGACTGAAGCTTTCTTT.

The rearrangement uses TRBV11-3 and TRBJ2-2; no firm D call. The germline CDR1 and CDR2 sequences are SGHNT and YENEEA. V was cut by 3 bases and J by 1 base, with 6 bases left in between. The CDR3 totals 14 residues. CDR3 in amino acids: CASSFTQNTGELFF. In DNA, the CDR3 is TGTGCCAGCAGCTTCACACAGAACACCGGGGAGCTGTTTTTT.

This chain connects TRBV11-3 to TRBJ2-5; tentatively, D is TRBD2 (5 bases). The CDR3 contains 17 residues. V dropped 5 bases and J dropped 4 bases, with 23 bases sitting between them. Germline CDR1 and CDR2: SGHNT and YENEEA. The CDR3: CASSPTRETVTGETQYF. CDR3 DNA sequence: TGTGCCAGCAGCCCCACTAGGGAGACGGTTACGGGAGAGACCCAGTACTTC.

J is TRBJ1-2 and V is TRBV29-1, with a weak D call TRBD1 (5 bases). The CDR3 length is 11 residues. Looked up from germline, CDR1 is SQVTM and CDR2 is ANQGSEA. Trimming stripped 5 bases from V and 4 bases from J, with 8 bases between. This chain's CDR3 is CSVWGGYGYTF. The CDR3, as DNA: TGCAGCGTTTGGGGGGGCTATGGCTACACCTTC.